These 22 T cell receptor beta chains share one sample of origin, sequenced in a study of blood T cells in healthy people across ages. Sample-barcoded 5' priming and a J-beta primer mix drove a second PCR of 7 to 11 cycles. TCRdb reprocessed the 5' RACE reads via MiXCR and lists one record per CDR3 protein. Among about 290,000 distinct CDR3 sequences listed, around 29% were seen once. Material: blood. These receptors came from a woman in her seventies in good health.

The table lists this clonotype with a few counts. The chain employs TRBV6-5 and TRBJ1-3; perhaps TRBD1 as D (5 bases). With 4 bases removed from V and 0 bases from J, the gap between germline ends came to 16 bases. Germline assignment: CDR1 MNHEY and CDR2 SVGAGI. This CDR3 is 17 amino acids long. Here the CDR3 reads CASSSRQQINSGNTIYF. CDR3 in DNA: TGTGCCAGCAGTTCTCGACAGCAGATCAACTCTGGAAACACCATATATTTT.

V and J are TRBV7-2 and TRBJ2-2; no clear D gene. Germline assignment: CDR1 SGHTA and CDR2 FQGNSA. The CDR3 runs 15 residues. Trimming left V 7 bases short and J 1 base short, with 13 bases between. The DNA for the CDR3 is TGTGCCAGCACCCAGGTGCGAGGGAACACCGGGGAGCTGTTTTTT. The encoded protein is CASTQVRGNTGELFF.

The sample holds a few counts of this clonotype. The chain combines TRBV28 with TRBJ1-3; D is undetermined. CDR1 is MDHEN and CDR2 is SYDVKM in the germline V gene. V was pared by 6 bases and J by 4 bases, with 13 bases between. This CDR3 is 14 amino acids long. In DNA, the CDR3 is TGTGCCAGCAGCCTACATCTTGGCGGAAACACCATATATTTT. Protein product: CASSLHLGGNTIYF.

This clonotype has more than one count but fewer than ten. The chain couples TRBV7-2 to TRBJ1-1; 8 nucleotides match TRBD1. Germline V lookup: CDR1 SGHTA, CDR2 FQGNSA. The CDR3 runs to 14 residues. Germline trimming cut 5 bases from V and 5 bases from J; bases unmatched to any gene: 7. The CDR3 region is CASSPRRTGTEAFF. CDR3 coding DNA: TGTGCCAGCAGCCCACGACGGACAGGGACTGAAGCTTTCTTT.

CDR3 amino acids: CSATSPGGTSPDTQYF. DNA of the CDR3: TGCAGTGCAACATCTCCGGGGGGGACGTCCCCAGATACGCAGTATTTT. The V call is TRBV20-1, the J call TRBJ2-3; 8 positions agree with TRBD2. The germline gives CDR1 DFQATT, CDR2 SNEGSKA (reference sequence). J gave up 4 bases and V 6 bases, and 15 bases lay outside the gene matches. The length of the CDR3 is 16 residues.

This sequence joins TRBV2 and TRBJ1-1; no reliable D call. The CDR3 has 14 residues. V lost 4 bases, J lost 1 base, and 10 bases lay in between. CDR1 is SNHLY, CDR2 FYNNEI, per germline. The CDR3 loop is CASSVEVGNTEAFF. The CDR3, as DNA: TGTGCCAGCAGTGTGGAAGTCGGGAACACTGAAGCTTTCTTT. The full variable domain, with the rest looked up from reference TRBV2 and TRBJ1-1, is EPEVTQTPSHQVTQMGQEVILRCVPISNHLYFYWYRQILGQKVEFLVSFYNNEISEKSEIFDDQFSVERPDGSNFTLKIRSTKLEDSAMYFCASSVEVGNTEAFFGQGTRLTVV.

This clonotype showed up many times. V is TRBV5-1 and J is TRBJ2-5; 7 bases agree with TRBD2. V dropped 3 bases and J dropped 4; count of bases not matched to a gene: 3. Germline V CDR1 and CDR2: SGHRS, YFSETQ. This CDR3 region has 13 residues. CDR3 sequence reads: CASSSTSRETQYF. The CDR3 DNA reads TGCGCCAGCAGCTCGACTAGCCGAGAGACCCAGTACTTC.

This clonotype was found a few times. The rearrangement links TRBV7-2 to TRBJ2-5; D is uncertain. This CDR3 has 14 residues. V shed 5 bases and J shed 5 bases, with 15 bases lying between them. Germline lookup yields CDR1 SGHTA and CDR2 FQGNSA. The CDR3 here is CASSPTLLTETQYF. The CDR3 bases are TGTGCCAGCAGCCCTACCTTGTTGACGGAGACCCAGTACTTC.

Worth noting for this clonotype: The conserved final phenylalanine or tryptophan is absent from the CDR3, which likely points to a read error. This chain joins TRBV4-1 and TRBJ2-1; 15 nucleotides align to TRBD2. The end of the DNA fits TRBJ2-5 better, so the J call may be wrong. The CDR3 consists of 18 residues. Germline lookup yields CDR1 MGHRA and CDR2 YSYEKL. In DNA form, the CDR3 reads TGCGCCAGCAGCCAAGGGACTAGCGGGAGGGGGCTCCAAGAGACCCAGTACCTC. It codes for CASSQGTSGRGLQETQYL.

This chain joins TRBV7-2 and TRBJ2-7; 8 bases map to TRBD2. Germline V CDR1 and CDR2: SGHTA, FQGNSA. There are 15 residues in the CDR3. Germline trimming cut 2 bases from V and 3 bases from J; bases unmatched to any gene: 6. For the CDR3, the DNA is TGTGCCAGCAGCTTACGGCTAGCGGGTGTCTACGAGCAGTACTTC. Translating it yields CASSLRLAGVYEQYF.

This clonotype was observed many times. The chain employs TRBV20-1 and TRBJ1-5; 8 nucleotides align to TRBD1. CDR3 length: 14 amino acids. V gave up 2 bases and J gave up 5 bases; unmatched junction bases: 5. Germline V gene sequence: CDR1 DFQATT, CDR2 SNEGSKA (reference sequence). CDR3 protein: CSARKTGADQPQHF. CDR3 bases: TGCAGTGCTAGAAAGACAGGGGCTGATCAGCCCCAGCATTTT.

The J gene is TRBJ2-1, the V gene TRBV7-9; D is perhaps TRBD1 (5 bases). Near its end, the DNA agrees better with TRBJ2-5, so the J call may be wrong. The CDR3 runs 15 residues. Germline V gives CDR1 SEHNR, CDR2 FQNEAQ (reference sequence). The CDR3 spells CASSLGVQKGETQYF. DNA of the CDR3: TGTGCCAGCAGCTTAGGGGTGCAGAAGGGGGAGACCCAGTACTTC.

This clonotype was counted between two and nine times. This likely comes from a read error, as the CDR3 has no conserved phenylalanine or tryptophan at its end. No DNA is shown, since the ends of the CDR3 on it are uncertain; the CDR3 is the one TCRdb lists. V gene TRBV12-3 or TRBV12-4 combines with J gene TRBJ2-7; no check of the table's D call, TRBD2, against the DNA was made. The CDR3 contains 15 residues when both ends are counted. CDR3 sequence reads: CASSLACRRLVNSYS.

This clonotype has ten or more counts. This chain links TRBV4-1 with TRBJ1-5; no clear D. Germline loops: CDR1 MGHRA, CDR2 YSYEKL. With 4 bases removed from V and 7 bases from J, the gap between germline ends came to 11 bases. This CDR3 is 13 amino acids long. CDR3 sequence (DNA): TGCGCCAGCAGCCGCAATATAGGGCAGCCCCAGCATTTT. Residues: CASSRNIGQPQHF.

In its sample, this clonotype was seen a few times. The chain uses TRBV25-1 and TRBJ2-1, with D tentatively TRBD2 (7 bases). The ends were cut back, 4 bases at V and 2 bases at J, with 12 bases in the middle. This CDR3 comprises 15 residues. Germline CDR1 reads MGHDK; CDR2 reads SYGVNS. The CDR3 reads CASSVAGAPYNEQFF. The DNA of the CDR3 is TGTGCCAGCAGTGTGGCGGGGGCTCCCTACAATGAGCAGTTCTTC.

This chain joins TRBV29-1 and TRBJ2-2; D gene ambiguous. Germline CDR1 is SQVTM and CDR2 is ANQGSEA. The CDR3 is 12 residues long. V lost 3 bases to trimming and J lost 7 bases, with 9 bases between them. The CDR3 sequence: CSVDLRGGELFF. As DNA, the CDR3 is TGCAGCGTTGATTTGAGAGGCGGGGAGCTGTTTTTT.

In its sample, this clonotype was seen a few times. The chain joins TRBV4-1 to TRBJ2-6, with 9 bases that match TRBD1. The trim removed 1 base at V and 3 bases at J, leaving 7 bases unmatched. Per germline, CDR1 MGHRA and CDR2 YSYEKL. The CDR3 loop spans 18 amino acids. CDR3 residues: CASSQVLQGAGGANVLTF. CDR3 nucleotide sequence: TGCGCCAGCAGCCAAGTTTTACAGGGGGCTGGTGGGGCCAACGTCCTGACTTTC.

The J gene is TRBJ1-5, the V gene TRBV4-3; 8 positions match TRBD1. Germline CDR1 and CDR2: LGHNA and YSLEER. The length of the CDR3 is 16 residues. V trimming: 0 bases; J trimming: 6 bases; junction bases outside the gene matches: 7. The CDR3 sequence is CASSQEDRARLQPQHF. The CDR3 nucleotides read TGCGCCAGCAGCCAAGAGGACAGGGCGAGGCTTCAGCCCCAGCATTTT.

This clonotype was observed a few times. The chain links TRBV7-9 to TRBJ1-1; D is possibly TRBD1 (5 bases). The CDR3 sequence is 14 residues long. CDR1 is SEHNR and CDR2 is FQNEAQ in the germline V gene (reference sequence). Trimming stripped 5 bases from V and 4 bases from J, with 14 bases between. The CDR3 loop is CASSKTGTITEAFF. The CDR3 DNA follows: TGTGCCAGCAGCAAGACCGGGACGATCACTGAAGCTTTCTTT.

This clonotype was observed a handful of times. This chain links TRBV4-1 with TRBJ1-5; D remains unclear. Germline V CDR1 and CDR2: MGHRA, YSYEKL. The CDR3 loop spans 12 amino acids. Between the trimmed V and J ends, which lost 2 bases and 3 bases, there was a span of 2 bases. CDR3 nucleotides: TGCGCCAGCAGCCAACCCAATCAGCCCCAGCATTTT. Encoded protein: CASSQPNQPQHF.

In nucleotides, the CDR3 is TGTGCTAGTGGTTGGGGGACTCTAGCGGGACCGCCGGCCGAGCAGTTCTTC. Translation: CASGWGTLAGPPAEQFF. The rearrangement uses TRBV12-5 and TRBJ2-1; 9 bases are a match to TRBD2. Unmatched junction bases numbered 17, after V lost 4 bases and J lost 10 bases. Looked up from germline, CDR1 is LGHNT and CDR2 is FRNRAP. CDR3 length: 17 amino acids. Full variable domain (remainder filled in from reference TRBV12-5 and TRBJ2-1): DARVTQTPRHKVTEMGQEVTMRCQPILGHNTVFWYRQTMMQGLELLAYFRNRAPLDDSGMPKDRFSAEMPDATLATLKIQPSEPRDSAVYFCASGWGTLAGPPAEQFFGPGTRLTVL.

The sample holds a few counts of this clonotype. The chain combines TRBV2 with TRBJ1-6; D is unresolved. CDR1 and CDR2 (germline): SNHLY, FYNNEI. V was clipped by 7 bases and J by 8 bases, with 9 bases between them. The length of the CDR3 is 12 residues. CDR3 residues: CASMARYSPLHF. The DNA of the CDR3 is TGTGCCAGCATGGCCCGTTATTCACCCCTCCACTTT.